The 7 T cell receptor beta chains below were found in one sample sequenced in a study of T-cell reconstitution after alpha-beta-depleted transplantation in children. Preparation of the TCRbeta library involved a method that used unique molecular identifiers. In TCRdb, the PCR reads were re-called with MiXCR into one record per CDR3 protein. The sample shows around 670,000 distinct CDR3 sequences, approximately 14% of them seen only once. The starting material was PBMCs, obtained before TCRalphabeta/CD19-depleted stem cell transplant. These receptors were obtained from a girl aged 2 to 10 with congenital amegakaryocytic thrombocytopenia, due to receive a stem cell transplant.

In its sample, this clonotype was seen many times. This rearrangement joins TRBV2 to TRBJ2-7, with a weak D call TRBD2 (6 bases). The V end was cut by 6 bases, the J end by 4 bases, with 13 bases between. Germline V gene data show CDR1 as SNHLY and CDR2 as FYNNEI. The CDR3 consists of 13 residues. Here the CDR3 DNA reads TGTGCCAGCAGCCAGGGACTTGGGTACGAGCAGTACTTC. This codes for CASSQGLGYEQYF.

V gene TRBV12-3 or TRBV12-4 combines with J gene TRBJ1-2; D is undetermined. Trimming shortened V by 4 bases and J by 7 bases, and 10 bases separated the two germline ends. The CDR3 runs to 12 residues. The CDR3 nucleotides read TGTGCCAGCAGTTCCTCGGAGGTTGGCTACACCTTC. The encoded protein is CASSSSEVGYTF.

This clonotype was found a few times. The genes are TRBV30 and TRBJ2-4, with D possibly being TRBD1 or TRBD2 (5 bases each). The CDR3 extends over 13 amino acids. V lost 5 bases and J 8 bases, leaving 16 bases between the germline ends. Germline V gene lookup returns CDR1 GTSNPN and CDR2 SVGIG (reference sequence). CDR3 loop: CAWDIRGRDIQYF. The CDR3 DNA is TGTGCCTGGGACATCCGGGGCCGAGACATTCAGTACTTC.

This clonotype turned up a few times. The chain employs TRBV29-1 and TRBJ2-1, with 8 bases identical to TRBD2. Germline loops: CDR1 SQVTM, CDR2 ANQGSEA. J gave up 1 base and V 6 bases, and 5 bases lay outside the gene matches. CDR3 length: 14 amino acids. The CDR3 DNA follows: TGCAGCGTCGAGGGACTAGTGTCCTACAATGAGCAGTTCTTC. Encoded protein: CSVEGLVSYNEQFF.

CDR3 sequence (DNA): TGTGCCATCAGTGGAAGTCCCTCCTACGAGCAGTACTTC. This encodes CAISGSPSYEQYF. The rearrangement joins TRBV10-3 to TRBJ2-7, with D uncertain. The CDR3 covers 13 residues. Deletions cut 4 bases from V and 0 bases from J, with 7 bases between. The germline V gene has CDR1 ENHRY and CDR2 SYGVKD.

As DNA, the CDR3 is TGTGCCAGCAGCTGGCAGGGGGTAGCGGACACCGGGGAGCTGTTTTTT. Its protein product is CASSWQGVADTGELFF. This rearrangement joins TRBV7-6 to TRBJ2-2; D perhaps matches TRBD1 (7 bases). The CDR3 extends over 16 amino acids. The V end was cut by 4 bases, the J end by 3 bases, with 15 bases between. The V gene's germline CDR1 is SGHVS and CDR2 FNYEAQ. Together with reference TRBV7-6 and TRBJ2-2, the CDR3 gives the full variable domain: GAGVSQSPRYKVTKRGQDVALRCDPISGHVSLYWYRQALGQGPEFLTYFNYEAQQDKSGLPNDRFSAERPEGSISTLTIQRTEQRDSAMYRCASSWQGVADTGELFFGEGSRLTVL.

At least ten counts were recorded for this clonotype. The CDR3 bases are TGTGCCAGCCAAATGGGGCGGGGGACCAATGAGCAGTTCTTC. This encodes CASQMGRGTNEQFF. The chain carries TRBV21-1 and TRBJ2-1; whether TRBD1, the table's D call, matches the DNA was not checked. TRBV21-1 is flagged as a pseudogene. This CDR3 is 14 amino acids long.